The T cell receptor (beta chain) described here comes from a study of blood T cells in healthy people across ages. Overall study: With template switching, about one barcoded beta molecule was captured per two T cells.

Primed by a sample-barcoded 5' primer and a J-beta primer mix, a second PCR proceeded for about 6 to 12 cycles. Each TCR beta cDNA got a 12-nucleotide random molecular identifier. TCRdb ran MiXCR on the 5' RACE reads and lists one entry per CDR3 protein. Here the sample spans 650,000 to 800,000 distinct CDR3 sequences, around 42% being singletons. In the case of this clonotype: The antigen is undetermined.

The CDR3 consists of 14 residues. Germline loops: CDR1 SEHNR, CDR2 FQNEAQ (reference sequence). V was trimmed by 0 bases and J by 4 bases, leaving 8 bases between them. Study-level points and caveats: Long-lived donors carried more naive CD4+ cells and greater diversity than aged donors.

Researchers isolated at least 6 million PBMCs per sample. This chain connects TRBV7-9 to TRBJ2-3; D is unresolved. The specimen sequenced was blood. The receptor comes from a man aged 55 to 70 in good health. The CDR3 reads CASSLAHSADTQYF. Here the CDR3 DNA reads TGTGCCAGCAGCTTAGCCCACAGCGCAGATACGCAGTATTTT.